This TCR beta chain emerged from a study of post-analysis software for immune sequencing data (dated by TCRdb to about 2015). In terms of the full investigation: Recorded disease courses included relapsing-remitting, secondary progressive and progressive-relapsing multiple sclerosis, with some patients lacking subtype annotation. The patient repertoires were set against ten to eleven previously published healthy control repertoires from donors whose ages ranged from roughly 6 to 25 years. A subset of samples was prepared in parallel using single-end sample barcoding, then pooled and co-amplified after Illumina adapter ligation. Overall results and qualifications from the work: Several TRBV segments, including TRBV5-6, TRBV5-1 and TRBV20-1, were significantly more frequent in patients than controls. Multiple sclerosis patients had significantly lower normalized Chao1 diversity than controls, a result that suggests substantial peripheral T-cell clonal expansion. Strong co-clustering of samples prepared in the same batch was shown by direct clustering with F measure, prompting a batch-effect correction. The multiple sclerosis patient group was slightly younger than the control group.

Library preparation was by PCR. TCRdb names Illumina HiSeq 2500 as the instrument used. To reduce PCR and sequencing biases, unique molecular identifiers were built into the TCR beta cDNA libraries. Per 1 to 10 million input T cells, roughly 500,000 cDNA molecules were obtained, such that each molecule approximated one T cell. The patient libraries were prepared and sequenced using the same protocol as the earlier healthy control dataset. Samples belonging to the same batch were prepared together, multiplexed and sequenced on a shared HiSeq lane. On the authors' methods: MIGEC was used to process the raw barcoded reads, and molecular identifier groups with only a single read were discarded before consensus assembly and CDR3 extraction. VDJtools was used for post-analysis of the clonotype tables, with diversity normalized by down-sampling every dataset to the smallest sample size. Repertoire overlap clustering matched CDR3 amino acid but not nucleotide sequences to correct batch-related cross-sample contamination. TCRdb reran the public reads through fastp at Q25 and MiXCR, keeping productive beta chains. Rows are combined by CDR3 protein, so each entry shows the most common genes and DNA. TCRdb assigned the V and J calls; the authors' analysis was not used. The sample yields about 210,000 distinct CDR3 sequences; roughly 28% were counted once. The biggest ten clones account for roughly 3.4% of the sample.

The CDR1 and CDR2 encoded by the germline V gene are MNHEY and SVGAGI. The CDR3, cysteine through phenylalanine, is 17 amino acids long. Just CDR3 DNA is preserved here, 51 bases in frame from base 1. The trim is 1 base for V and 7 bases for J, with a gap of 20 bases between the germline ends. About this clonotype itself: It lacks a known antigen. The sample holds no much larger clone one base away, and base qualities are not on file.

TCR beta repertoires were profiled from peripheral blood of approximately 13 young patients with multiple sclerosis to demonstrate the VDJtools post-analysis software. Multiple sclerosis patients were children and adolescents aged about 6 to 16 years. Sequenced sample: blood. Recombination linked TRBV6-5 to TRBJ2-1; the D gene is possibly TRBD1, with 6 bases matching. The clonotype comes from a girl aged 2-17 years with multiple sclerosis. The CDR3 loop reads CASSYLGAPPLGNEQFF. The bases are TGTGCCAGCAGTTACTTGGGGGCCCCCCCTCTGGGGAATGAGCAGTTCTTC.